The 32 T cell receptor beta chains presented below share a single source sample, sequenced in a study of blood T cell repertoires in COVID-19. The table came from immunoSEQ multiplex PCR; TCRdb's copy has only in-frame clones and leaves some out. The table shows approximately 72,000 clones, with approximately 85% occurring only once. Sequenced material: peripheral blood. These receptors originate from a man aged 50 or older with acute or convalescent COVID-19.

The chain couples TRBV9 to TRBJ2-2, with TRBD1 matching 7 bases. Germline V gene sequence: CDR1 SGDLS, CDR2 YYNGEE. V shed 0 bases, J shed 4 bases, and the junction held 3 bases outside the gene matches. CDR3 size: 15 residues. The CDR3 loop is CASSVDNRGTGELFF. The CDR3 nucleotides are TGTGCCAGCAGCGTAGATAACAGGGGCACCGGGGAGCTGTTTTTT. The whole variable domain, remainder taken from reference TRBV9 and TRBJ2-2, is DSGVTQTPKHLITATGQRVTLRCSPRSGDLSVYWYQQSLDQGLQFLIQYYNGEERAKGNILERFSAQQFPDLHSELNLSSLELGDSALYFCASSVDNRGTGELFFGEGSRLTVL.

In this sample, this clone turned up a few times. The rearrangement uses TRBV12-3 or TRBV12-4 and TRBJ1-5; weak D call: TRBD1 (6 bases). Trimming took off 7 bases at V and 9 bases at J, with 16 bases between the two ends. The CDR3 is made up of 13 amino acids. DNA for the CDR3: TGTGCCAGCACCATGACAGGTGGGGGGCCCCAGCATTTT. Protein sequence: CASTMTGGGPQHF.

The rearrangement joins TRBV5-1 to TRBJ2-5, with 10 bases that match TRBD1. CDR1 is SGHRS and CDR2 is YFSETQ in the germline V gene. The CDR3 has 14 residues. J gave up 5 bases and V 4 bases, and 5 bases lay outside the gene matches. The CDR3 protein is CASSDRTGGETQYF. CDR3 nucleotides: TGCGCCAGCAGCGACAGGACAGGGGGGGAGACCCAGTACTTC.

The chain joins TRBV24-1 to TRBJ2-1; 10 bases match TRBD1. This CDR3 comprises 16 residues. Germline CDR1 reads KGHDR; CDR2 reads SFDVKD. V shed 1 base and J 7 bases; nucleotides not matched to a gene: 6. The CDR3 region is CATSDFAGQGTNEQFF. In nucleotides, the CDR3 is TGTGCCACCAGTGATTTTGCGGGACAGGGGACGAATGAGCAGTTCTTC.

This clone occurred a few times. The V gene is TRBV7-9, the J gene TRBJ1-5; D not resolved. This CDR3 contains 14 residues. Germline values: CDR1 SEHNR, CDR2 FQNEAQ (reference sequence). The ends were cut back, 6 bases at V and 2 bases at J, with 11 bases in the middle. The CDR3 nucleotides read TGTGCCAGCAGTAGAGGTGGCGGCAATCAGCCCCAGCATTTT. Residues: CASSRGGGNQPQHF.

The CDR3 bases are TGCGCCAGCAGCCAACCAGGGGCCAACTATGGCTACACCTTC. Amino acid sequence: CASSQPGANYGYTF. This rearrangement joins TRBV4-1 to TRBJ1-2; perhaps TRBD1 as D (6 bases). The CDR3 loop spans 14 amino acids. Per germline, CDR1 MGHRA and CDR2 YSYEKL. V shed 2 bases and J shed 2 bases, with 9 bases lying between them.

This chain connects TRBV7-3 to TRBJ1-5; no clear D gene. Germline V gives CDR1 SGHTA, CDR2 FQGTGA. V was cut by 5 bases and J by 0 bases, with 14 bases left in between. This CDR3 region has 16 residues. CDR3 coding DNA: TGTGCCAGCAGCCCTAGATCCGGGTATAGCAATCAGCCCCAGCATTTT. Translated, it gives CASSPRSGYSNQPQHF.

This chain connects TRBV28 to TRBJ2-5, with 7 bases identical to TRBD1. Germline V gene sequence: CDR1 MDHEN, CDR2 SYDVKM. The CDR3 covers 13 residues. Germline trimming cut 7 bases from V and 3 bases from J; bases unmatched to any gene: 5. CDR3: CASTFGQEETQYF. CDR3 coding DNA: TGTGCCAGCACCTTCGGACAGGAAGAGACCCAGTACTTC.

The CDR3 is CASSPLSGGAGNEQFF. In nucleotides, the CDR3 is TGTGCCAGCAGCCCCCTATCGGGGGGGGCTGGTAATGAGCAGTTCTTC. The chain employs TRBV7-3 and TRBJ2-1; 8 bases agree with TRBD2. This CDR3 has 16 amino acids. From germline, CDR1 is SGHTA and CDR2 FQGTGA. J gave up 7 bases and V 5 bases, and 13 bases lay outside the gene matches.

The chain couples TRBV5-4 to TRBJ1-4; no clear D. CDR3 length equals 14 residues. Germline V lookup: CDR1 SGHNT, CDR2 YYREEE (reference sequence). Trimming stripped 1 base from V and 1 base from J, with 5 bases between. CDR3 in amino acids: CASSLPGTNEKLFF. CDR3 nucleotides: TGTGCCAGCAGCTTGCCGGGAACTAATGAAAAACTGTTTTTT.

In this sample, this clone turned up once. This sequence joins TRBV27 and TRBJ1-5; D is unclear. This CDR3 has 14 residues. Germline CDR1 is MNHEY and CDR2 is SMNVEV (reference sequence). Trimming shortened V by 5 bases and J by 2 bases, and 10 bases separated the two germline ends. The CDR3 DNA follows: TGTGCCAGCAGTCCCCGGGGTGGCAATCAGCCCCAGCATTTT. It specifies CASSPRGGNQPQHF.

This sequence joins TRBV10-3 and TRBJ1-5; a possible D gene is TRBD1 (6 bases). The V end lost 10 bases, the J end lost 4 bases, and 14 bases lay between the germline ends. CDR1 is ENHRY and CDR2 is SYGVKD in the germline V gene. This CDR3 has 13 amino acids. CDR3 sequence reads: CATMTGINQPQHF. Written as DNA, the CDR3 is TGTGCCACCATGACAGGCATTAATCAGCCCCAGCATTTT.

This clone was seen a single time. CDR3 coding DNA: TGTGCCAGCAGCGTGTCCGAGCGGGGTGACAATGAGCAGTTCTTC. Protein sequence: CASSVSERGDNEQFF. This chain links TRBV9 with TRBJ2-1, with 7 bases lining up with TRBD2. V was clipped by 2 bases and J by 5 bases; unmatched bases: 7. Germline V gene lookup returns CDR1 SGDLS and CDR2 YYNGEE. There are 15 residues in the CDR3.

The CDR3 sequence is CASSVPGGSGELFF. In DNA form, the CDR3 reads TGTGCCAGCAGTGTCCCGGGGGGCTCCGGGGAGCTGTTTTTT. The chain has TRBV27 and TRBJ2-2, with a weak D call TRBD2 (7 bases). V lost 5 bases and J lost 6, with 13 bases in between. The CDR3 is 14 residues long. Germline V gene data show CDR1 as MNHEY and CDR2 as SMNVEV (reference sequence).

In the case of this clone: The junction departs from the called germline gene at one end, perhaps through a read error. V usage is TRBV7-9 and J usage is TRBJ2-1, with D unresolved. Germline V gene lookup returns CDR1 SEHNR and CDR2 FQNEAQ (reference sequence). The CDR3 has 16 amino acids. The CDR3, as DNA: TGTGCCAGCAGCTTAGGGTCGCAGGCCGTCTACGATGAGCAGTTCTTC. This gives the protein CASSLGSQAVYDEQFF. The variable domain in full, completed from reference TRBV7-9 and TRBJ2-1, reads DTGVSQNPRHKITKRGQNVTFRCDPISEHNRLYWYRQTLGQGPEFLTYFQNEAQLEKSRLLSDRFSAERPKGSFSTLEIQRTEQGDSAMYLCASSLGSQAVYDEQFFGPGTRLTVL.

V is TRBV5-5 and J is TRBJ1-2; a possible D gene is TRBD1 (5 bases). CDR1 SGHKS and CDR2 YYEKEE come from the germline V gene (reference sequence). Trimming stripped 0 bases from V and 0 bases from J, with 9 bases between. There are 15 residues in the CDR3. In nucleotides, the CDR3 is TGTGCCAGCAGCTTGGGGGGCCCAGCTAACTATGGCTACACCTTC. Its protein product is CASSLGGPANYGYTF.

This chain uses TRBV24-1 with TRBJ2-3; a possible D gene is TRBD1 (5 bases). From germline, CDR1 is KGHDR and CDR2 SFDVKD. The germline V and J ends were trimmed by 0 bases and 5 bases, with 8 bases remaining between them. This CDR3 contains 14 residues. This CDR3 is CATSDLSGLDTQYF. Here the CDR3 DNA reads TGTGCCACCAGTGATTTGTCAGGGTTAGATACGCAGTATTTT.

The chain combines TRBV6-5 with TRBJ2-3; TRBD2 matches 10 bases. The CDR3 loop spans 16 amino acids. Per germline, CDR1 MNHEY and CDR2 SVGAGI. Unmatched junction bases numbered 5, after V lost 2 bases and J lost 3 bases. CDR3 sequence reads: CASSYTAGLATDTQYF. DNA of the CDR3: TGTGCCAGCAGTTACACTGCGGGACTAGCGACAGATACGCAGTATTTT.

The CDR3 protein is CASSPPSSGGLNEQFF. The CDR3 coding sequence is TGTGCCAGCTCACCACCGTCTAGCGGGGGGCTCAATGAGCAGTTCTTC. This chain uses TRBV18 with TRBJ2-1; 11 positions match TRBD2. Per germline, CDR1 KGHSH and CDR2 LQKENI. V dropped 0 bases and J dropped 6; count of bases not matched to a gene: 4. CDR3 size: 16 residues. Combining the CDR3 with reference TRBV18 and TRBJ2-1 gives the whole variable domain NAGVMQNPRHLVRRRGQEARLRCSPMKGHSHVYWYRQLPEEGLKFMVYLQKENIIDESGMPKERFSAEFPKEGPSILRIQQVVRGDSAAYFCASSPPSSGGLNEQFFGPGTRLTVL.

This chain uses TRBV14 with TRBJ1-1; TRBD1 might be the D (5 bases). Germline-derived CDR1 and CDR2 are SGHDN and FVKESK. The CDR3 spans 14 residues. With 4 bases removed from V and 5 bases from J, the gap between germline ends came to 14 bases. The chain's CDR3 is CASSRRGEGTEAFF. As DNA, the CDR3 is TGTGCCAGCAGCCGGCGCGGGGAGGGGACTGAAGCTTTCTTT.

The chain uses TRBV7-3 and TRBJ2-5; TRBD2 is a possible D gene (6 bases). The V gene's germline CDR1 is SGHTA and CDR2 FQGTGA. Trimming cost V 0 bases and J 4 bases, with 15 bases left between them. This CDR3 is built from 16 residues. CDR3 amino acids: CASSLTGGQGSETQYF. DNA for the CDR3: TGTGCCAGCAGCTTAACGGGAGGACAAGGTTCAGAGACCCAGTACTTC.

As DNA, the CDR3 is TGCGCCAGCAGCTTGGCGGGCGGGGGTTCCTACGAGCAGTACTTC. Its protein product is CASSLAGGGSYEQYF. J is TRBJ2-7 and V is TRBV5-1; 7 bases line up with TRBD2. CDR1 SGHRS and CDR2 YFSETQ come from the germline V gene. CDR3 size: 15 residues. The J segment lost 1 base and the V segment lost 0 bases, leaving 4 bases of the junction unmatched.

V is TRBV10-3 and J is TRBJ1-5; 7 bases match TRBD1. The CDR3 spans 16 residues. J was trimmed by 0 bases and V by 4 bases; bases with no gene match: 6. CDR1 ENHRY and CDR2 SYGVKD come from the germline V gene. The CDR3 here is CAISVGTEYSNQPQHF. In nucleotides, the CDR3 is TGTGCCATCAGTGTGGGGACAGAATATAGCAATCAGCCCCAGCATTTT.

In nucleotides, the CDR3 is TGTGCCAGTAGTATTCCCGGGACAGGGGCGTCAAACTATGGCTACACCTTC. Its translation: CASSIPGTGASNYGYTF. The genes are TRBV19 and TRBJ1-2; 10 positions agree with TRBD1. The CDR3 spans 17 residues. CDR1 is LNHDA, CDR2 SQIVND, per germline (reference sequence). Trimming at V came to 3 bases and at J to 2 bases, leaving 9 bases not matched to a gene.

There are a few counts of this clone. The chain combines TRBV20-1 with TRBJ1-6; D possibly corresponds to TRBD1 (5 bases). V lost 3 bases to trimming and J lost 5 bases, with 14 bases between them. Germline CDR1 and CDR2: DFQATT and SNEGSKA (reference sequence). This CDR3 contains 15 residues. Here the CDR3 reads CSASFGGYDNSPLHF. The CDR3 DNA reads TGCAGTGCTAGTTTCGGGGGTTACGATAATTCACCCCTCCACTTT.

The chain joins TRBV18 to TRBJ1-1; unclear D gene. This CDR3 comprises 14 residues. CDR1 KGHSH and CDR2 LQKENI come from the germline V gene. V shed 2 bases and J shed 3 bases, with 10 bases lying between them. This CDR3 is CASSPGGQHTEAFF. CDR3 nucleotide sequence: TGTGCCAGCTCACCAGGAGGCCAGCACACTGAAGCTTTCTTT.

This clone was observed a handful of times. The chain uses TRBV7-3 and TRBJ1-6; no firm D call. This CDR3 comprises 14 residues. Germline V gives CDR1 SGHTA, CDR2 FQGTGA. V was cut by 4 bases and J by 11 bases, with 15 bases left in between. For the CDR3, the DNA is TGTGCCAGCAGCTCCACGAGTCTCGATACACCCCTCCACTTT. Its protein product is CASSSTSLDTPLHF.

The chain is built from TRBV7-8 and TRBJ2-7; a possible D gene is TRBD1 (5 bases). The V end lost 5 bases, the J end lost 1 base, and 15 bases lay between the germline ends. This CDR3 has 15 residues. Germline V lookup: CDR1 SGHVS, CDR2 FQNEAQ. The CDR3 spells CASSQPTGRSYEQYF. Written as DNA, the CDR3 is TGTGCCAGCAGCCAACCTACAGGAAGGTCCTACGAGCAGTACTTC. Full variable domain (remainder filled in from reference TRBV7-8 and TRBJ2-7): GAGVSQSPRYKVAKRGQDVALRCDPISGHVSLFWYQQALGQGPEFLTYFQNEAQLDKSGLPSDRFFAERPEGSVSTLKIQRTQQEDSAVYLCASSQPTGRSYEQYFGPGTRLTVT.

V and J are TRBV6-1 and TRBJ1-5, with TRBD1 as a possible D gene (6 bases). The CDR3 length is 15 residues. V was trimmed by 2 bases and J by 3 bases, leaving 11 bases between them. Germline CDR1 reads MNHNS; CDR2 reads SASEGT. CDR3 protein: CASSETGTTNQPQHF. The CDR3 nucleotides are TGTGCCAGCAGTGAAACAGGGACGACCAATCAGCCCCAGCATTTT.

This clone has a single count. The V call is TRBV10-3, the J call TRBJ1-2; a weak D match, TRBD1 (6 bases). The CDR3 is 15 amino acids. Looked up from germline, CDR1 is ENHRY and CDR2 is SYGVKD. V dropped 4 bases and J dropped 3 bases, with 15 bases sitting between them. CDR3 sequence reads: CAISALPGADYGYTF. The CDR3 DNA reads TGTGCCATCAGTGCCTTACCAGGGGCGGACTATGGCTACACCTTC.

The chain carries TRBV6-5 and TRBJ2-2, with D perhaps TRBD2 (5 bases). The germline V and J ends were trimmed by 5 bases and 6 bases, with 16 bases remaining between them. The CDR3 runs to 15 residues. The germline V gene has CDR1 MNHEY and CDR2 SVGAGI. The CDR3 protein is CASSPLIPGAGELFF. In nucleotides, the CDR3 is TGTGCCAGCAGTCCCCTAATTCCCGGGGCCGGGGAGCTGTTTTTT.

The DNA for the CDR3 is TGTGCCACCAGTGCCCGGGGGGAAGAGACCCAGTACTTC. Amino acid sequence: CATSARGEETQYF. The V gene is TRBV24-1, the J gene TRBJ2-5; TRBD2 matches 7 bases. V was pared by 5 bases and J by 3 bases, with 2 bases of the junction left unmatched. Germline CDR1 is KGHDR and CDR2 is SFDVKD. The CDR3 contains 13 residues.